The sequence of this T cell receptor (beta chain) was determined in a study of T cells in Graves' hyperthyroidism and ophthalmopathy. The overall study: The blood sample was taken at first diagnosis, before treatment began.

This clonotype was recorded a few times. There were TCR beta CDR3 regions amplified from RNA transcripts. An initial round of RT-PCR targeting the TCR CDR3 relied on the HTBI primer set. TCRdb reanalysed the multiplex PCR reads using MiXCR and keeps one entry per CDR3 protein. The sample lists 650,000 to 700,000 distinct CDR3 sequences; 15% to 20% were seen once. Input material: blood. This receptor was identified in a man aged 50 to 60 with Graves' hyperthyroidism.

Here the CDR3 DNA reads TGTGCCAGCAGTCCTCAGACAGATCAGCCCCAGCATTTT. Residues: CASSPQTDQPQHF. The V call is TRBV28, the J call TRBJ1-5; a possible D gene is TRBD1 (5 bases). CDR1 is MDHEN and CDR2 is SYDVKM in the germline V gene. V dropped 5 bases and J dropped 5 bases, with 10 bases sitting between them. The length of the CDR3 is 13 residues.